A selection of T cell receptor beta chains follows, all from one sample in a study of tissue T cells after allogeneic stem cell transplantation. The protocol was immunoSEQ multiplex PCR, while the TCRdb copy is restricted to in-frame clones and leaves out a portion. Here the sample spans thousands of clones, roughly 60% being singletons. This sample comprised tissue from the esophagus, obtained at autopsy. Receptor source: a female donor over 55 with lung cancer. Each CDR3 is given with its conserved first and last residue. The order of the fields is clone size, J gene, V gene, D gene, CDR3 protein, CDR3 DNA. The D gene is left open where the match is weak. Where a row states a size, it is once, few, many or the class of an expanded clone; other rows omit it.

.,TRBJ1-2,TRBV27,TRBD1,CASKQGGRGYTF,TGTGCCAGCAAGCAGGGGGGTAGAGGCTACACCTTC
few,TRBJ1-2,TRBV25-1,TRBD1,CASSEGTGAIYGYTF,TGTGCCAGCAGTGAAGGGACAGGGGCTATCTATGGCTACACCTTC
.,TRBJ2-2,TRBV5-1,.,CASSLEVGETGELFF,TGCGCCAGCAGCCTGGAAGTGGGGGAAACCGGGGAGCTGTTTTTT
.,TRBJ2-7,TRBV6-5,.,CASRSGTLSFEQYF,TGTGCCAGCAGGTCCGGGACCCTATCGTTCGAGCAGTACTTC
.,TRBJ2-7,TRBV7-2,.,CASSLSLGDYEQYF,TGTGCCAGCAGCTTATCCCTCGGGGACTACGAGCAGTACTTC
once,TRBJ2-3,TRBV7-9,.,CASSLLMGSTDTQYF,TGTGCCAGCAGTTTGTTAATGGGCAGCACAGATACGCAGTATTTT
.,TRBJ2-7,TRBV4-2,TRBD1,CASSKGTGTGTYEQYF,TGTGCCAGCAGCAAAGGGACCGGGACAGGCACCTACGAGCAGTACTTC
.,TRBJ2-5,TRBV7-6,.,CASSSNRAQETQYF,TGTGCCAGCAGCTCCAACCGGGCCCAAGAGACCCAGTACTTC
.,TRBJ1-2,TRBV5-1,TRBD1,CASSTGQGDGYGYTF,TGCGCCAGCAGCACCGGACAGGGCGATGGCTATGGCTACACCTTC
.,TRBJ2-3,TRBV11-2,.,CASSFGGGDGTDTQYF,TGTGCCAGCAGCTTTGGAGGGGGCGACGGCACAGATACGCAGTATTTT
.,TRBJ1-1,TRBV27,.,CASRGQSRPLRTEAFF,TGTGCCAGCAGAGGGCAGAGTCGCCCCTTAAGGACTGAAGCTTTCTTT
.,TRBJ1-2,TRBV6-6,TRBD1,CASRTGPYGYTF,TGTGCCAGCAGGACAGGGCCCTATGGCTACACCTTC
.,TRBJ2-5,TRBV5-4,TRBD2,CASSLAGVGETQYF,TGTGCCAGCAGCCTAGCGGGAGTTGGAGAGACCCAGTACTTC
.,TRBJ1-6,TRBV2,TRBD1,CATKEGASSPLHF,TGTGCGACGAAGGAGGGGGCGAGTTCACCCCTCCACTTT
.,TRBJ2-2,TRBV11-3,.,CASSLRDPGELFF,TGTGCCAGCAGCTTAAGGGATCCCGGGGAGCTGTTTTTT
.,TRBJ1-2,TRBV7-9,.,CASSRRANRVTRGYTF,TGTGCCAGCAGCCGAAGGGCTAACAGGGTTACGCGGGGCTACACCTTC
few,TRBJ2-5,TRBV11-2,.,CASSWDQETQYF,TGTGCCAGCAGCTGGGACCAAGAGACCCAGTACTTC
few,TRBJ1-2,TRBV6-5,TRBD1,CASSYRTGAHGYTF,TGTGCCAGCAGTTACCGAACAGGGGCGCATGGCTACACCTTC
.,TRBJ1-2,TRBV6-2/TRBV6-3,.,CASSLLGGGYTF,TGTGCCAGCAGTTTACTCGGGGGCGGCTACACCTTC
.,TRBJ1-1,TRBV28,.,CASSFKGNTEAFF,TGTGCCAGCAGTTTTAAAGGGAACACTGAAGCTTTCTTT
once,TRBJ2-1,TRBV27,.,CASSPNPGGTIYNEQFF,TGTGCCAGCAGTCCAAACCCAGGGGGGACGATCTACAATGAGCAGTTCTTC
medium-sized,TRBJ1-4,TRBV7-2,TRBD1,CASSLSQGGNEKLFF,TGTGCCAGCAGCTTATCACAGGGGGGCAATGAAAAACTGTTTTTT
.,TRBJ1-4,TRBV6-6,.,CASSYSYYEKLFF,TGTGCCAGCAGTTACTCCTATTATGAAAAACTGTTTTTT
medium-sized,TRBJ2-6,TRBV6-5,.,CASSSGSSGANVLTF,TGTGCCAGCAGTTCGGGATCCTCTGGGGCCAACGTCCTGACTTTC
.,TRBJ1-6,TRBV6-6,.,CASSRTDFTLHF,TGTGCCAGCAGTCGGACCGATTTCACCCTCCACTTT
.,TRBJ2-1,TRBV7-8,TRBD2,CASSPAGTSGGYEQFF,TGTGCCAGCAGCCCGGCTGGGACTAGCGGGGGGTATGAGCAGTTCTTC
.,TRBJ1-5,TRBV7-2,.,CASSSNQGQPQHF,TGTGCCAGCAGCTCTAATCAGGGTCAGCCCCAGCATTTT
.,TRBJ1-2,TRBV9,.,CASSSSGAGYGYTF,TGTGCCAGCAGCTCATCAGGGGCGGGCTATGGCTACACCTTC
.,TRBJ2-7,TRBV6-5,.,CASSPTGRGYEQYF,TGTGCCAGCAGTCCGACAGGGAGGGGGTACGAGCAGTACTTC
once,TRBJ1-2,TRBV6-4,TRBD1,CASSARQGAGGYTF,TGTGCCAGCAGTGCGAGACAGGGAGCGGGTGGCTACACCTTC
once,TRBJ2-2,TRBV18,TRBD1,CASSKYQTGGASAPNTGELFF,TGTGCCAGCTCAAAATACCAGACAGGGGGCGCGTCAGCCCCGAACACCGGGGAGCTGTTTTTT
few,TRBJ2-3,TRBV11-3,.,CASSLLQYF,TGTGCCAGCAGCTTGTTGCAGTATTTT
few,TRBJ2-2,TRBV12-5,TRBD1,CASGLGQGETGELFF,TGTGCTAGTGGCCTCGGACAGGGGGAAACCGGGGAGCTGTTTTTT
.,TRBJ2-7,TRBV4-2,TRBD1,CASSSRTGAYEQYF,TGTGCCAGCAGCTCCCGGACAGGGGCCTACGAGCAGTACTTC
.,TRBJ2-1,TRBV12-3/TRBV12-4,.,CASSFASEQFF,TGTGCCAGCAGTTTTGCAAGTGAGCAGTTCTTC
.,TRBJ2-1,TRBV7-6,.,CASSLGRNEQFF,TGTGCCAGCAGCTTAGGGCGCAATGAGCAGTTCTTC
once,TRBJ2-5,TRBV5-4,TRBD2,CASSLASGETQYF,TGTGCCAGCAGCTTGGCTAGCGGAGAGACCCAGTACTTC
.,TRBJ2-3,TRBV6-6,.,CASRDFTSTDTQYF,TGTGCCAGCAGGGACTTTACTAGCACAGATACGCAGTATTTT
.,TRBJ1-1,TRBV6-5,TRBD1,CASSYGGSGTGAFF,TGTGCCAGCAGTTATGGGGGTTCCGGGACAGGGGCTTTCTTT
few,TRBJ2-1,TRBV6-2/TRBV6-3,.,CASSPQGRNEQFF,TGTGCCAGCAGCCCCCAGGGTAGGAATGAGCAGTTCTTC
.,TRBJ2-7,TRBV5-1,TRBD1,CASSLQTGEVGEQYF,TGCGCCAGCAGCCTCCAGACAGGGGAGGTTGGCGAGCAGTACTTC
few,TRBJ1-1,TRBV18,TRBD1,CASSLGTGSEAFF,TGTGCCAGCTCACTGGGGACAGGGAGTGAAGCTTTCTTT
once,TRBJ2-5,TRBV7-3,.,CASSPYSGTEETQYF,TGTGCCAGCAGCCCATATAGCGGGACAGAAGAGACCCAGTACTTC
.,TRBJ2-7,TRBV5-1,.,CASSLGSGGYYEQYF,TGCGCCAGCAGCTTGGGTTCCGGGGGCTACTACGAGCAGTACTTC
few,TRBJ2-7,TRBV7-2,.,CASSSRSREQYF,TGTGCCAGCAGCTCGAGAAGCCGGGAGCAGTACTTC
.,TRBJ2-7,TRBV30,.,CAWSVNRYEQYF,TGTGCCTGGAGTGTAAACCGATACGAGCAGTACTTC
.,TRBJ1-5,TRBV15,.,CATSSTRRTGNQPQHF,TGTGCCACCAGCAGCACGAGGAGGACAGGCAATCAGCCCCAGCATTTT
.,TRBJ2-4,TRBV20-1,.,CSASPAKNIQYF,TGCAGTGCTAGTCCAGCCAAAAACATTCAGTACTTC
.,TRBJ2-4,TRBV4-1,TRBD1,CASSQPSKGQLNIQYF,TGCGCCAGCAGCCAACCCTCAAAGGGACAGCTAAACATTCAGTACTTC
.,TRBJ2-7,TRBV3-1/TRBV3-2,.,CASSLIGQTYEQYF,TGTGCCAGCAGCCTGATCGGTCAGACCTACGAGCAGTACTTC
medium-sized,TRBJ2-1,TRBV7-3,.,CASSFLGAGTYNEQFF,TGTGCCAGCAGCTTCCTAGGGGCCGGTACCTACAATGAGCAGTTCTTC
.,TRBJ2-3,TRBV4-1,TRBD2,CASSQDQWRGGLGDTQYF,TGCGCCAGCAGCCAAGATCAGTGGCGGGGGGGCCTCGGAGATACGCAGTATTTT
.,TRBJ2-4,TRBV5-6,.,CASSHQGTRVRYF,TGTGCCAGCAGCCATCAGGGGACCCGGGTAAGGTACTTC
.,TRBJ1-2,TRBV2,.,CASSDPGGQYGYTF,TGTGCCAGCAGTGACCCGGGGGGTCAATATGGCTACACCTTC
.,TRBJ1-2,TRBV15,TRBD1,CATSTSTTGARHHGYTF,TGTGCCACCAGCACCTCAACTACAGGGGCCCGGCATCATGGCTACACCTTC
.,TRBJ1-2,TRBV6-6,TRBD1,CASSYSGTGGYGYTF,TGTGCCAGCAGTTACTCCGGGACAGGGGGATATGGCTACACCTTC
few,TRBJ1-2,TRBV7-9,.,CASSLIESGNYGYTF,TGTGCCAGCAGCTTAATTGAGTCGGGGAACTATGGCTACACCTTC